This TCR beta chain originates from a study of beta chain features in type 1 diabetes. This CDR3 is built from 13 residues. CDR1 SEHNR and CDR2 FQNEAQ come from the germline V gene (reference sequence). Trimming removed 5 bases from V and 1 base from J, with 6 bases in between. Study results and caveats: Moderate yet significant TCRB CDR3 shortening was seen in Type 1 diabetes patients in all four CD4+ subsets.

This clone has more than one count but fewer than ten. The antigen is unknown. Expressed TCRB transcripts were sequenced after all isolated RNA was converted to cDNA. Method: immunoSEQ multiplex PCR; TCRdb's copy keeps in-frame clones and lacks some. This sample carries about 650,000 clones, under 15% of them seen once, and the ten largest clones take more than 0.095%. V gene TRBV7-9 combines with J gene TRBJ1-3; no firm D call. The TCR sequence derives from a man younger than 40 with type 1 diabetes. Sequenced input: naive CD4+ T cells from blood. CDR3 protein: CASSMASGNTIYF. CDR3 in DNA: TGTGCCAGCAGCATGGCATCTGGAAACACCATATATTTT.